Reported below is one T cell receptor (beta chain). The repertoire was sequenced with immunoSEQ multiplex PCR; TCRdb's copy has only in-frame clones and lacks some. The sample holds roughly 400,000 clones, 70% to 90% seen once. This sample stems from a study of blood T cell repertoires in COVID-19. This clonotype was obtained from a woman under 30 who had been exposed to COVID-19. The sequenced sample was PBMCs or T cells enriched from blood (not recorded which).

CDR3 nucleotides: TGTGCCAGCAGCCAAGCTGCGGGGATAGGCGCCTACGAGCAGTACTTC. Its translation: CASSQAAGIGAYEQYF. The chain couples TRBV3-1 (or the pseudogene TRBV3-2) to TRBJ2-7; possible D gene TRBD2, 6 bases. The CDR3 contains 16 residues. With 1 base removed from V and 2 bases from J, the gap between germline ends came to 15 bases. Germline V gene lookup returns CDR1 LGHDT and CDR2 YNNKEL (reference sequence).